This T cell receptor beta chain appears in the sequencing data of a study of cytomegalovirus exposure and HLA in healthy donors. The study, taken as a whole, reports: About 87% or about 30% of the time was how often most TCR beta V segments were productive, according to an earlier analysis.

The germline V gene has CDR1 SGHRS and CDR2 YFSETQ. V was pared by 9 bases and J by 4 bases, with 14 bases of the junction left unmatched. This CDR3 is built from 15 residues. A word on this clone: Its target is unknown.

With 60 Vbeta and 13 Jbeta primers, the PCR was carried out. Produced via immunoSEQ multiplex PCR; TCRdb's table is partial and in-frame only. The data contain 120,000 to 150,000 clones, over 60% of them singletons. The gene calls are TRBV5-1 and TRBJ2-7; 9 positions match TRBD2. The sequenced sample consisted of PBMCs. This TCR was recovered from a woman aged 25 to 39 in good health and CMV-seropositive. This chain's CDR3 is CATSAGGGLSYEQYF. DNA of the CDR3: TGCGCCACCTCGGCGGGGGGGGGCCTTTCATACGAGCAGTACTTC.